This passage covers 14 T cell receptor beta chains from one sample sequenced in a study of blood T cell repertoires in COVID-19. The table came from immunoSEQ multiplex PCR; TCRdb's copy has only in-frame clones and leaves some out. The repertoire holds hundreds of thousands of clones, with approximately 78% as singletons. Source material: peripheral blood. Source of these receptors: a woman aged 60 to 75 with active or convalescent COVID-19.

V gene TRBV18 combines with J gene TRBJ1-4, with 7 bases matching TRBD1. The germline gives CDR1 KGHSH, CDR2 LQKENI. V trimming: 3 bases; J trimming: 14 bases; junction bases outside the gene matches: 15. CDR3 size: 15 residues. CDR3 DNA: TGTGCCAGCTCACCCGGGGGCACAGGGGCCTCTTCTCTGTTTTTT. Protein product: CASSPGGTGASSLFF.

The chain uses TRBV5-1 and TRBJ2-3; perhaps TRBD1 as D (7 bases). Deletions cut 1 base from V and 5 bases from J, with 14 bases between. This CDR3 has 15 amino acids. CDR1 is SGHRS, CDR2 YFSETQ, per germline. This CDR3 reads CASSLPGGPRDTQYF. The CDR3 nucleotides read TGCGCCAGCAGCTTGCCAGGGGGGCCTCGAGATACGCAGTATTTT.

Remarks on this clone: The sample holds other DNA sequences that translate to the same CDR3. This rearrangement joins TRBV6-2 or TRBV6-3 to TRBJ1-2; TRBD1 might be the D (5 bases). This CDR3 is 12 amino acids long. Trimming removed 5 bases at V and 4 bases at J, with 8 bases between. Germline V CDR1 and CDR2: MNHEY, SVGEGT. CDR3 bases: TGTGCCAGCAGTCGTGACAGCTATGGCTACACCTTC. Amino acid sequence: CASSRDSYGYTF.

This clone was found many times. This chain connects TRBV5-4 to TRBJ2-7; TRBD1 aligns across 8 bases. This CDR3 region has 16 residues. In germline, CDR1 is SGHNT, CDR2 YYREEE (reference sequence). Germline trimming cut 4 bases from V and 0 bases from J; bases unmatched to any gene: 9. CDR3 DNA: TGTGCCAGCAGCCGCGCCAGGGGGCTACACTCCTACGAGCAGTACTTC. Its translation is CASSRARGLHSYEQYF.

This chain joins TRBV9 and TRBJ2-7; the D is unclear. Trimming cost V 3 bases and J 0 bases, with 13 bases left between them. This CDR3 is built from 15 residues. CDR1 is SGDLS and CDR2 is YYNGEE in the germline V gene. The CDR3 reads CASSAWAESSYEQYF. Written as DNA, the CDR3 is TGTGCCAGCAGCGCATGGGCAGAGAGCTCCTACGAGCAGTACTTC.

V usage is TRBV5-8 and J usage is TRBJ1-5; D gene uncertain. The CDR3 covers 16 residues. The germline CDR1 and CDR2 sequences are SGHTS and YDEGEE. V lost 0 bases and J lost 4, with 14 bases in between. CDR3 amino acids: CASSLVTAGRNQPQHF. The DNA of the CDR3 is TGTGCCAGCAGCTTGGTAACCGCGGGTCGGAATCAGCCCCAGCATTTT. The whole variable domain, remainder taken from reference TRBV5-8 and TRBJ1-5, is EAGVTQSPTHLIKTRGQQATLRCSPISGHTSVYWYQQALGLGLQFLLWYDEGEERNRGNFPPRFSGRQFPNYSSELNVNALELEDSALYLCASSLVTAGRNQPQHFGDGTRLSIL.

The rearrangement uses TRBV5-1 and TRBJ2-2, with D perhaps TRBD1 (6 bases). The CDR3 consists of 17 residues. Germline V CDR1 and CDR2: SGHRS, YFSETQ. Trimming left V 3 bases short and J 5 bases short, with 20 bases between. The CDR3 is CASSSPRDTLGTGELFF. In DNA, the CDR3 is TGCGCCAGCAGCTCCCCCCGGGACACTCTAGGGACCGGGGAGCTGTTTTTT.

This chain links TRBV6-5 with TRBJ2-7; the match to TRBD2 covers 10 bases. Looked up from germline, CDR1 is MNHEY and CDR2 is SVGAGI. V was pared by 2 bases and J by 2 bases, with 3 bases of the junction left unmatched. CDR3 size: 15 residues. CDR3 protein: CASSYGAGGPYEQYF. The CDR3 DNA reads TGTGCCAGCAGTTACGGAGCGGGGGGGCCCTACGAGCAGTACTTC.

The chain carries TRBV5-1 and TRBJ2-3; 9 nucleotides match TRBD2. CDR3 size: 16 residues. Germline CDR1 and CDR2: SGHRS and YFSETQ. V lost 3 bases and J lost 2; bases outside the gene matches: 7. CDR3 bases: TGCGCCAGCAGCTCTATAGCGGGGGCTTCCACAGATACGCAGTATTTT. It codes for CASSSIAGASTDTQYF.

This clone was seen more than once but under ten times. V usage is TRBV9 and J usage is TRBJ1-6; 8 nucleotides align to TRBD1. The trim removed 4 bases at V and 5 bases at J, leaving 5 bases unmatched. Germline V gene sequence: CDR1 SGDLS, CDR2 YYNGEE. The CDR3 has 15 residues. The DNA for the CDR3 is TGTGCCAGCAGCACAGGACAGGGAGATAATTCACCCCTCCACTTT. Its protein product is CASSTGQGDNSPLHF.

J is TRBJ1-5 and V is TRBV19; 7 bases are shared with TRBD1. The CDR3 loop spans 16 amino acids. Germline lookup yields CDR1 LNHDA and CDR2 SQIVND (reference sequence). J gave up 0 bases and V 4 bases, and 6 bases lay outside the gene matches. CDR3 in amino acids: CASSTRDSYSNQPQHF. The CDR3 region has the DNA TGTGCCAGTAGTACCAGGGACAGCTATAGCAATCAGCCCCAGCATTTT.

This clone was picked up a small number of times. The V and J genes are TRBV4-3 and TRBJ1-1; D perhaps matches TRBD1 (6 bases). Trimming removed 3 bases at V and 4 bases at J, with 18 bases between. The CDR3 has 16 residues. Germline-derived CDR1 and CDR2 are LGHNA and YSLEER. This CDR3 is CASSQGAGAASTEAFF. The CDR3 coding sequence is TGCGCCAGCAGCCAGGGAGCGGGGGCGGCGAGCACTGAAGCTTTCTTT.

The chain has TRBV30 and TRBJ2-2; weak D call: TRBD2 (5 bases). V shed 5 bases and J shed 1 base, with 8 bases lying between them. CDR1 is GTSNPN and CDR2 is SVGIG in the germline V gene (reference sequence). The CDR3 consists of 13 residues. The DNA for the CDR3 is TGTGCCTGGTCGGACTGGAACACCGGGGAGCTGTTTTTT. It yields the protein CAWSDWNTGELFF.

The CDR3 spells CSASDADNGGDTQYF. The DNA of the CDR3 is TGCAGTGCTAGTGACGCGGACAACGGAGGGGATACGCAGTATTTT. The chain joins TRBV20-1 to TRBJ2-3, with TRBD2 as a possible D gene (6 bases). The CDR3 totals 15 residues. Germline V gives CDR1 DFQATT, CDR2 SNEGSKA (reference sequence). V lost 3 bases and J lost 6, with 19 bases in between.